These T cell receptor beta chains were read from a single sample in a study of CD8 T cells in ankylosing spondylitis. MiXCR, run by TCRdb on the 5' RACE reads, gives a single entry per CDR3 protein. The data contain 350,000 or so distinct CDR3 sequences, 11% of them singletons. What was sequenced was blood, either unsorted or a sorted T cell fraction (not recorded which). The receptor source for this set is a female donor with ankylosing spondylitis or in good health (not recorded which). CDR3s include the opening cysteine and the closing phenylalanine or tryptophan. Fields, in order: D gene, clone size, J gene, V gene, CDR3 protein, CDR3 DNA. The D gene is left open where the match is weak. Not every row has a clone size; where given, it reads once, few, many or a size class.

TRBD2,few,TRBJ2-1,TRBV6-2/TRBV6-3,CASSYPKGLAGGPLFYNEQFF,TGTGCCAGCAGTTACCCGAAGGGACTAGCGGGAGGGCCGTTGTTTTACAATGAGCAGTTCTTC
.,.,TRBJ1-2,TRBV7-2,CASSPRVDQTYYGYTF,TGTGCCAGCAGCCCTCGGGTAGACCAGACCTACTATGGCTACACCTTC
TRBD1,many,TRBJ1-2,TRBV20-1,CSAGGQGRFFYGYTF,TGCAGTGCTGGGGGACAGGGACGTTTTTTCTATGGCTACACCTTC
TRBD2,.,TRBJ2-7,TRBV20-1,CSARSGGAVPEQYF,TGCAGTGCTAGAAGCGGGGGGGCCGTACCCGAGCAGTACTTC
TRBD1,many,TRBJ1-6,TRBV4-1,CASSQLPGQYNSPLHF,TGCGCCAGCAGCCAACTTCCGGGACAGTATAATTCACCCCTCCACTTT
TRBD1,once,TRBJ1-1,TRBV18,CASSPPLGQGTEAFF,TGTGCCAGCTCACCTCCCCTTGGACAGGGCACTGAAGCTTTCTTT
.,few,TRBJ1-1,TRBV20-1,CSANRLGRVGTEAFF,TGCAGTGCTAACCGGTTGGGTAGGGTGGGCACTGAAGCTTTCTTT
TRBD1,many,TRBJ1-2,TRBV5-5,CASSPTPTGVNYGYTF,TGTGCCAGCAGCCCCACGCCAACAGGGGTAAACTATGGCTACACCTTC
.,.,TRBJ2-7,TRBV14,CASSIGGFYEQYF,TGTGCCAGCAGCATCGGGGGTTTCTACGAGCAGTACTTC
.,few,TRBJ1-5,TRBV5-1,CASSLGGGREQPQHF,TGCGCCAGCAGCTTGGGTGGGGGCCGGGAGCAGCCCCAGCATTTT
.,many,TRBJ1-5,TRBV20-1,CSASKGGTNQPQHF,TGCAGTGCTAGTAAGGGAGGAACTAATCAGCCCCAGCATTTT
.,few,TRBJ2-1,TRBV7-7,CASSLGQGGFNEQFF,TGTGCTAGCAGCTTAGGTCAGGGTGGGTTCAATGAGCAGTTCTTC
TRBD1,many,TRBJ2-7,TRBV7-2,CASSLDRALYEQYF,TGTGCCAGCAGCCTCGACAGGGCCCTCTACGAGCAGTACTTC
.,many,TRBJ2-2,TRBV12-3/TRBV12-4,CASRRGPPGELFF,TGTGCCAGCCGGCGTGGCCCCCCCGGGGAGCTGTTTTTT
.,few,TRBJ2-3,TRBV6-2/TRBV6-3,CASSYEGGMDTQYF,TGTGCCAGCAGTTACGAGGGCGGGATGGATACGCAGTATTTT
.,few,TRBJ2-6,TRBV12-3/TRBV12-4,CASSLADGGANVLTF,TGTGCCAGCAGTTTAGCCGACGGAGGGGCCAACGTCCTGACTTTC
.,many,TRBJ1-1,TRBV20-1,CSARDGARAGTEAFF,TGCAGTGCTAGAGATGGGGCCAGGGCCGGCACTGAAGCTTTCTTT
TRBD2,many,TRBJ2-1,TRBV4-3,CASSPGLVNNEQFF,TGCGCCAGCAGCCCGGGACTAGTTAACAATGAGCAGTTCTTC
TRBD2,few,TRBJ2-1,TRBV20-1,CSARNRTGTSGRALEQFF,TGCAGTGCTAGGAATAGAACCGGGACTAGCGGGAGGGCCCTTGAGCAGTTCTTC
TRBD2,.,TRBJ2-1,TRBV12-3/TRBV12-4,CASSLSSGGLYNEQFF,TGTGCCAGCAGTTTATCTAGCGGGGGGCTTTACAATGAGCAGTTCTTC
.,many,TRBJ2-5,TRBV20-1,CSALPVGLARETQYF,TGCAGTGCTCTACCGGTCGGGCTAGCGCGAGAGACCCAGTACTTC
.,many,TRBJ2-1,TRBV10-3,CAISESRVIAAYNEQFF,TGTGCCATCAGTGAGTCGCGGGTCATAGCGGCCTACAATGAGCAGTTCTTC
TRBD1,.,TRBJ2-1,TRBV11-3,CASSLAGQGARVNEQFF,TGTGCCAGCAGCTTAGCGGGACAGGGGGCTAGAGTGAATGAGCAGTTCTTC
TRBD2,few,TRBJ2-4,TRBV5-1,CASSSPSGRWPAKNIQYF,TGCGCCAGCAGCTCCCCGAGCGGGAGGTGGCCAGCCAAAAACATTCAGTACTTC
.,many,TRBJ1-5,TRBV6-2/TRBV6-3,CASSYLTSNQPQHF,TGTGCCAGCAGTTACTTGACTAGCAATCAGCCCCAGCATTTT
.,many,TRBJ2-5,TRBV5-1,CASGPGSGQETQYF,TGCGCCAGCGGTCCCGGGAGTGGGCAAGAGACCCAGTACTTC
.,many,TRBJ2-1,TRBV20-1,CSASTGPRDNEQFF,TGCAGTGCTAGCACCGGCCCTAGGGACAATGAGCAGTTCTTC
.,.,TRBJ2-7,TRBV27,CASMTHGSYEQYF,TGTGCCAGCATGACACACGGCTCCTACGAGCAGTACTTC
.,many,TRBJ2-5,TRBV11-2,CASSLMGGFRNQETQYF,TGTGCCAGCAGCTTAATGGGGGGTTTCCGTAACCAAGAGACCCAGTACTTC
TRBD1,many,TRBJ1-2,TRBV5-1,CASSLPGQGNYGYTF,TGCGCCAGCAGCCTCCCAGGACAGGGGAACTATGGCTACACCTTC
.,.,TRBJ2-7,TRBV5-1,CASSLLINSYEQYF,TGCGCCAGCAGCTTGCTCATTAACTCCTACGAGCAGTACTTC